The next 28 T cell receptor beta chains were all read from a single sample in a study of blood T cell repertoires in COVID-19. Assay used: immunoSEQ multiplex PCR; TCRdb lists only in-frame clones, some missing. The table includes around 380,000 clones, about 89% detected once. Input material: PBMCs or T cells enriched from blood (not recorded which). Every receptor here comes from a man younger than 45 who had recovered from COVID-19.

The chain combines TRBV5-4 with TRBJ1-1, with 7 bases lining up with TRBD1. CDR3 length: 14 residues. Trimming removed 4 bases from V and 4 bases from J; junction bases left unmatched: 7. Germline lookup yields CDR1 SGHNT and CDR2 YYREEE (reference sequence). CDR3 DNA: TGTGCCAGCAGCCCGGGACAGTGGGGCACTGAAGCTTTCTTT. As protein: CASSPGQWGTEAFF.

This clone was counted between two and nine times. CDR3 protein: CASSISLVPGAEAFF. Here the CDR3 DNA reads TGTGCCAGTAGTATCTCTCTCGTGCCAGGCGCTGAAGCTTTCTTT. V and J are TRBV19 and TRBJ1-1; D gene unclear. Trimming stripped 3 bases from V and 6 bases from J, with 17 bases between. From germline, CDR1 is LNHDA and CDR2 SQIVND (reference sequence). The CDR3 sequence is 15 residues long.

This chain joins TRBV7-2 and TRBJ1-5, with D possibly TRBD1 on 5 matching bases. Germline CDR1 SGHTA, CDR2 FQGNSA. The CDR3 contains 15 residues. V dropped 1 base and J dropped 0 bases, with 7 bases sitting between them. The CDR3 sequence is CASSLDRYSNQPQHF. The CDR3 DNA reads TGTGCCAGCAGCTTAGACAGGTATAGCAATCAGCCCCAGCATTTT. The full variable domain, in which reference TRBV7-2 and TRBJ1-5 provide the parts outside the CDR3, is GAGVSQSPSNKVTEKGKDVELRCDPISGHTALYWYRQSLGQGLEFLIYFQGNSAPDKSGLPSDRFSAERTGGSVSTLTIQRTQQEDSAVYLCASSLDRYSNQPQHFGDGTRLSIL.

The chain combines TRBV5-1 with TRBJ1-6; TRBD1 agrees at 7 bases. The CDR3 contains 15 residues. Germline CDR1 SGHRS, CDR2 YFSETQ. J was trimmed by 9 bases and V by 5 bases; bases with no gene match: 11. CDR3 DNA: TGCGCCAGCAGTCTTACGACAGGGAGTAGTTCACCCCTCCACTTT. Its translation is CASSLTTGSSSPLHF. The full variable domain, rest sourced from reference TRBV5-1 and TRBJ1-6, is KAGVTQTPRYLIKTRGQQVTLSCSPISGHRSVSWYQQTPGQGLQFLFEYFSETQRNKGNFPGRFSGRQFSNSRSEMNVSTLELGDSALYLCASSLTTGSSSPLHFGNGTRLTVT.

CDR3 DNA: TGCGCCAGCAGCTTGATCTCCTCCTACGAGCAGTACTTC. Residues: CASSLISSYEQYF. The V gene is TRBV5-1, the J gene TRBJ2-7; D gene uncertain. In germline, CDR1 is SGHRS, CDR2 YFSETQ. The CDR3 is made up of 13 amino acids. Trimming cost V 1 base and J 0 bases, with 5 bases left between them.

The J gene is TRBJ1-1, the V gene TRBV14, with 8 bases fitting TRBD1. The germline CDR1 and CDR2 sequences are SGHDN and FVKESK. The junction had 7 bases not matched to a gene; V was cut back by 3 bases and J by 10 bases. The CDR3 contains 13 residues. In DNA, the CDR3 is TGTGCCAGCAGCCAGTTCGACAGGGGCTCAGCTTTCTTT. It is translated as CASSQFDRGSAFF.

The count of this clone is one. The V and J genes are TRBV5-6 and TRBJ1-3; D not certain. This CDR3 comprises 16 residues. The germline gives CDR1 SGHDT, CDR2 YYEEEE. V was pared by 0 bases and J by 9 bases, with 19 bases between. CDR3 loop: CASSLGMTSTGGTIYF. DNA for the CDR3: TGTGCCAGCAGCTTGGGGATGACATCCACCGGTGGCACCATATATTTT.

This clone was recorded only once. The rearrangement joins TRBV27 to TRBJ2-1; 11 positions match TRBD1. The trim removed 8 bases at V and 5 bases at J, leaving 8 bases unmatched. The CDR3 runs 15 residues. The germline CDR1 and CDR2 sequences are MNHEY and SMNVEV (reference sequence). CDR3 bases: TGTGCCAGCCAACCGGGACAGGGGGTGGACAATGAGCAGTTCTTC. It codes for CASQPGQGVDNEQFF.

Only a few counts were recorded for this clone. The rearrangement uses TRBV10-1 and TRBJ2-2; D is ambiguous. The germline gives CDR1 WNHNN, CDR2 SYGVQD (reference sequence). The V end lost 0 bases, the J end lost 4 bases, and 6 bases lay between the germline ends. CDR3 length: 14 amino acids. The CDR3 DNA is TGCGCCAGCAGTGAGTCGAGCGCCACCGGGGAGCTGTTTTTT. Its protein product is CASSESSATGELFF.

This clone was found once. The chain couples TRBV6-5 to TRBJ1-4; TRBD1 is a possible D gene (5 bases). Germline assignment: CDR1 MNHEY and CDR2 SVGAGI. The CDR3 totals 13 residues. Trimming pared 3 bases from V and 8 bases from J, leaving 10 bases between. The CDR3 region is CASSYRGKEKLFF. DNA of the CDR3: TGTGCCAGCAGTTATAGGGGCAAAGAAAAACTGTTTTTT.

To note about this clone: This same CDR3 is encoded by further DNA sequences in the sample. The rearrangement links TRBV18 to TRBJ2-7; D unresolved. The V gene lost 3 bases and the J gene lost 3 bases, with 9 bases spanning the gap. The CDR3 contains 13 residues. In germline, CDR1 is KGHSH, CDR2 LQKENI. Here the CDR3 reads CASSPGSYYEQYF. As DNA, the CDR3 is TGTGCCAGCTCACCGGGCTCCTACTACGAGCAGTACTTC.

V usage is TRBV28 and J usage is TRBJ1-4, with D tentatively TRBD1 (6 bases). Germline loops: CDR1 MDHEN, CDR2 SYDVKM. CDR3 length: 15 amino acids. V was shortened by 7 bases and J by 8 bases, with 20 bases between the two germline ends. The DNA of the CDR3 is TGTGCCAGCACCGGTTTCGGACAGTGGCGGGAAAAACTGTTTTTT. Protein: CASTGFGQWREKLFF.

The CDR3: CASSPPSGVHGGELFF. CDR3 DNA sequence: TGCGCCAGCAGCCCCCCCTCGGGGGTGCACGGTGGGGAGCTGTTTTTT. The V gene is TRBV5-1, the J gene TRBJ2-2; a possible D gene is TRBD2 (6 bases). This CDR3 contains 16 residues. CDR1 is SGHRS, CDR2 YFSETQ, per germline. Trimming cost V 4 bases and J 8 bases, with 21 bases left between them.

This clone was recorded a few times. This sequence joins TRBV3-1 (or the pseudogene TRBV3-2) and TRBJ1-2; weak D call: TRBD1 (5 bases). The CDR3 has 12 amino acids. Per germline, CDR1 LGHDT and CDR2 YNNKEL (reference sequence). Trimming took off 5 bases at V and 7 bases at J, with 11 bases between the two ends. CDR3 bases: TGTGCCAGCAGCAACCAGGGTCCTGGCTACACCTTC. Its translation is CASSNQGPGYTF.

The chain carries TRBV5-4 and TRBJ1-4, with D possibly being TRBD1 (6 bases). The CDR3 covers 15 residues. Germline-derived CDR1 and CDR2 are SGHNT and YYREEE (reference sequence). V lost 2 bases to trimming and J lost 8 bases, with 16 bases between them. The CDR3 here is CASSLSAGAGEKLFF. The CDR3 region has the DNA TGTGCCAGCAGCTTAAGCGCAGGGGCAGGAGAAAAACTGTTTTTT.

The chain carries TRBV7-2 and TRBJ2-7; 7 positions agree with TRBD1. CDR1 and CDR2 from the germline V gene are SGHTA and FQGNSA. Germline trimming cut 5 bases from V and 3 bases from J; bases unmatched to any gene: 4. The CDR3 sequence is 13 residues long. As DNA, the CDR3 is TGTGCCAGCAGCCGACAGGGCTACTACGAGCAGTACTTC. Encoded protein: CASSRQGYYEQYF.

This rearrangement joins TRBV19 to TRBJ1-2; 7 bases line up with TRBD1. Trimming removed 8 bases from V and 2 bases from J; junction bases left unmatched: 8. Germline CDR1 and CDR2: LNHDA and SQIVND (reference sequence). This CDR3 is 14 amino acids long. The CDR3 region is CASAPPTGNYGYTF. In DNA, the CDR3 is TGTGCCAGTGCCCCTCCGACAGGGAACTATGGCTACACCTTC.

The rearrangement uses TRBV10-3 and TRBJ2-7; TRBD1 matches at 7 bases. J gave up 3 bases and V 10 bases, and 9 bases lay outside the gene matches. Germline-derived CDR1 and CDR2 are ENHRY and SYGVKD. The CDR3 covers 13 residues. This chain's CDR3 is CASTGTDSYEQYF. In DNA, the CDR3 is TGTGCCAGTACCGGGACAGATAGCTACGAGCAGTACTTC.

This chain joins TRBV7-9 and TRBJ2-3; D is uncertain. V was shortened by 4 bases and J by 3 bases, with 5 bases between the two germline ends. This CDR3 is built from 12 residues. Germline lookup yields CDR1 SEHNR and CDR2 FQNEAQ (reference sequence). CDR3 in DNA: TGTGCCAGCAGCTATCTTACAGATACGCAGTATTTT. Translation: CASSYLTDTQYF.

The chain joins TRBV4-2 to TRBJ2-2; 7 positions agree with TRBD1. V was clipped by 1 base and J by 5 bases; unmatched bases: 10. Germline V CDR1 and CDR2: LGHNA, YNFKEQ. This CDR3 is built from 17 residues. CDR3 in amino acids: CASSQGGGSLVTGELFF. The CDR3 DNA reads TGTGCCAGCAGCCAAGGAGGGGGCAGTCTAGTGACCGGGGAGCTGTTTTTT.

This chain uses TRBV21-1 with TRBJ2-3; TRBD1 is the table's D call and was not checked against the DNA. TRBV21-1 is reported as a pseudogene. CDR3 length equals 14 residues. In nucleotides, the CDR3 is TGTGCCAGCATCTCACAGGAGCACACAGATACGCAGTATTTT. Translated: CASISQEHTDTQYF.

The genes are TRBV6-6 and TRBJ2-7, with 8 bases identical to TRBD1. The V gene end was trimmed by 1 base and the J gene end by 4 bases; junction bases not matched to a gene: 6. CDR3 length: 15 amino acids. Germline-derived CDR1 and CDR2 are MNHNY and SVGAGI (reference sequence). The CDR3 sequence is CASSYFGTGLYEQYF. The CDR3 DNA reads TGTGCCAGCAGTTACTTTGGGACAGGCCTTTACGAGCAGTACTTC.

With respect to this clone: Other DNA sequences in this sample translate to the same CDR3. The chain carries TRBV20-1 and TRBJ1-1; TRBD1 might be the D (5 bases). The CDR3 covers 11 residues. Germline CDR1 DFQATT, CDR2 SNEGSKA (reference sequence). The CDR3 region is CSAEDRYEAFF. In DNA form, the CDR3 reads TGCAGCGCTGAAGACAGATATGAAGCTTTCTTT.

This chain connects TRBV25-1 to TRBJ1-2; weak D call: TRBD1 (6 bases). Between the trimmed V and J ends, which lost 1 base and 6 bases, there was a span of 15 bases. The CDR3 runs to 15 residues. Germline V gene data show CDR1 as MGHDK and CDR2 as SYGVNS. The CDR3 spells CASSEFTGKIDGYTF. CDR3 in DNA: TGTGCCAGCAGTGAATTCACAGGGAAGATCGATGGCTACACCTTC.

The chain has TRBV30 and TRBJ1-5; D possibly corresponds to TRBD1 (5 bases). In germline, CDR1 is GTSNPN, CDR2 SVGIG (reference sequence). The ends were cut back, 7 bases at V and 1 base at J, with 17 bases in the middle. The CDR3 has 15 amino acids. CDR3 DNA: TGTGCCTCCCGGGAGGGGCTTGGGAGCAATCAGCCCCAGCATTTT. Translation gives CASREGLGSNQPQHF.

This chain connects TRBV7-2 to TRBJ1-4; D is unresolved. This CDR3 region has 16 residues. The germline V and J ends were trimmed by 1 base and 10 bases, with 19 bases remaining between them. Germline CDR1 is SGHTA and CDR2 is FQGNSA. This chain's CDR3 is CASSLGSGRTAGKLFF. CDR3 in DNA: TGTGCCAGCAGCTTAGGGTCCGGCAGGACCGCGGGAAAACTGTTTTTT.

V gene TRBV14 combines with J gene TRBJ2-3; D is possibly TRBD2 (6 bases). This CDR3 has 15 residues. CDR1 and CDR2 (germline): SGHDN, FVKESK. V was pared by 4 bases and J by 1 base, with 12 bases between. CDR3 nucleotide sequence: TGTGCCAGCAGCCTCCGTCGGAGGGGCACAGATACGCAGTATTTT. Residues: CASSLRRRGTDTQYF.

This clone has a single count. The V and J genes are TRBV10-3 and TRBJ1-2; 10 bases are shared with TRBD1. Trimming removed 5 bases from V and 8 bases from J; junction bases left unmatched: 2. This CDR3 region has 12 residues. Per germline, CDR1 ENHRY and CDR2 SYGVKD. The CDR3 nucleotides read TGTGCCATCAGTCCGGACAGGGGGGGCTACACCTTC. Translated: CAISPDRGGYTF.